A selection of T cell receptor beta chains follows, all from one sample in a study of CD8 T cells in ankylosing spondylitis. TCRdb used MiXCR to reprocess the 5' RACE reads, holding one entry per CDR3 protein. This sample yields fewer than 250,000 distinct CDR3 sequences, of which about 10% are seen a single time; 21% belongs to the top ten. Sequencing was carried out using blood, either unsorted or a sorted T cell fraction (not recorded which). These receptor sequences come from a male donor with ankylosing spondylitis or in good health (not recorded which). The CDR3 runs from the conserved cysteine through the conserved F or W. Each record gives: clone size, D gene, J gene, V gene, CDR3 DNA, CDR3 protein. D genes are given only for firm matches. Where a row states a size, it is once, few, many or the class of an expanded clone; other rows omit it.

clone size: many; D gene: .; J gene: TRBJ2-1; V gene: TRBV24-1; CDR3 DNA: TGTGCCACCAGCCTCAGGGGGGGGGTCTACAATGAGCAGTTCTTC; CDR3 protein: CATSLRGGVYNEQFF
clone size: .; D gene: TRBD2; J gene: TRBJ2-2; V gene: TRBV12-3/TRBV12-4; CDR3 DNA: TGTGCCATCAGTTTAGCGGCATTCGTGCCTAGCGGGGACACCGGGGAGCTGTTTTTT; CDR3 protein: CAISLAAFVPSGDTGELFF
clone size: many; D gene: .; J gene: TRBJ2-2; V gene: TRBV4-2; CDR3 DNA: TGTGCCAGCAGCCAAGGCCTGAACACCGGGGAGCTGTTTTTT; CDR3 protein: CASSQGLNTGELFF
clone size: many; D gene: .; J gene: TRBJ1-2; V gene: TRBV28; CDR3 DNA: TGTGCCAGCAGTGAGATAAATAACTATGGCTACACCTTC; CDR3 protein: CASSEINNYGYTF
clone size: .; D gene: TRBD1; J gene: TRBJ1-1; V gene: TRBV6-2/TRBV6-3; CDR3 DNA: TGTGCCAGCAGTCGCCCTTTGAACACAGGGGCCGCGGCAATCATGAACACTGAAGCTTTCTTT; CDR3 protein: CASSRPLNTGAAAIMNTEAFF
clone size: .; D gene: TRBD2; J gene: TRBJ2-3; V gene: TRBV18; CDR3 DNA: TGTGCCAGCTCTCCCGTCGGGACTAGCTCGGATACGCAGTATTTT; CDR3 protein: CASSPVGTSSDTQYF
clone size: many; D gene: TRBD1; J gene: TRBJ2-6; V gene: TRBV7-8; CDR3 DNA: TGTGCCAGCAGCTTAGCGCAGGGGGTCTTCTCTGGGGCCAACGTCCTGACTTTC; CDR3 protein: CASSLAQGVFSGANVLTF
clone size: .; D gene: TRBD2; J gene: TRBJ2-1; V gene: TRBV20-1; CDR3 DNA: TGCAGTGCTGAAAGTAGCGGGGCCTACAATGAGCAGTTCTTC; CDR3 protein: CSAESSGAYNEQFF
clone size: many; D gene: .; J gene: TRBJ2-7; V gene: TRBV12-3/TRBV12-4; CDR3 DNA: TGTGCCAGCAGGTCTTCACCAACTTACGAGCAGTACTTC; CDR3 protein: CASRSSPTYEQYF
clone size: few; D gene: TRBD1; J gene: TRBJ2-1; V gene: TRBV12-3/TRBV12-4; CDR3 DNA: TGTGCCAGCAGTTTTGGACAGGGGGGGGACAATGAGCAGTTCTTC; CDR3 protein: CASSFGQGGDNEQFF
clone size: many; D gene: .; J gene: TRBJ2-3; V gene: TRBV30; CDR3 DNA: TGTGCCTGGAATTACCAGGGCGCGGCAGATACGCAGTATTTT; CDR3 protein: CAWNYQGAADTQYF
clone size: many; D gene: TRBD2; J gene: TRBJ2-5; V gene: TRBV11-2; CDR3 DNA: TGTGCCAGCAGCTTAAAGGTTCGATCTAGCGGGGGTGAAGAGACCCAGTACTTC; CDR3 protein: CASSLKVRSSGGEETQYF
clone size: many; D gene: TRBD2; J gene: TRBJ2-5; V gene: TRBV29-1; CDR3 DNA: TGCAGCGCGCGGCCTAGCGGGGAAGAGACCCAGTACTTC; CDR3 protein: CSARPSGEETQYF
clone size: many; D gene: TRBD2; J gene: TRBJ2-7; V gene: TRBV7-2; CDR3 DNA: TGTGCCAGCAGCCTAGCGGGGGCAAACGAGCAGTACTTC; CDR3 protein: CASSLAGANEQYF
clone size: many; D gene: .; J gene: TRBJ2-3; V gene: TRBV7-2; CDR3 DNA: TGTGCCAGCAGCTTAAGGGTGTATGGCACAGATACGCAGTATTTT; CDR3 protein: CASSLRVYGTDTQYF
clone size: many; D gene: .; J gene: TRBJ2-5; V gene: TRBV5-1; CDR3 DNA: TGCGCCAGCAGCTTGACAGGGACCCTTCAAGAGACCCAGTACTTC; CDR3 protein: CASSLTGTLQETQYF